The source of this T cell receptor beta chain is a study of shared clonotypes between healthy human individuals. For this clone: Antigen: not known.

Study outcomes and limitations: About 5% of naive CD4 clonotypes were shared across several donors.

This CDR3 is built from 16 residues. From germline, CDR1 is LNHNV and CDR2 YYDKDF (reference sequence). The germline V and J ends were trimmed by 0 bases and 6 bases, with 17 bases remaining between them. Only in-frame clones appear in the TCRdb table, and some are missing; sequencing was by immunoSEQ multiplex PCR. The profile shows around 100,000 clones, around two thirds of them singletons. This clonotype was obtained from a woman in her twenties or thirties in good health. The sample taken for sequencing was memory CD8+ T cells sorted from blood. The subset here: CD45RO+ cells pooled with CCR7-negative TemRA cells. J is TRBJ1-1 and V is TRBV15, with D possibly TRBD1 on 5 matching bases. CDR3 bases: TGTGCCACCAGCAGAGATACGCCCCCGGGGCGTGCTGAAGCTTTCTTT. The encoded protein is CATSRDTPPGRAEAFF.